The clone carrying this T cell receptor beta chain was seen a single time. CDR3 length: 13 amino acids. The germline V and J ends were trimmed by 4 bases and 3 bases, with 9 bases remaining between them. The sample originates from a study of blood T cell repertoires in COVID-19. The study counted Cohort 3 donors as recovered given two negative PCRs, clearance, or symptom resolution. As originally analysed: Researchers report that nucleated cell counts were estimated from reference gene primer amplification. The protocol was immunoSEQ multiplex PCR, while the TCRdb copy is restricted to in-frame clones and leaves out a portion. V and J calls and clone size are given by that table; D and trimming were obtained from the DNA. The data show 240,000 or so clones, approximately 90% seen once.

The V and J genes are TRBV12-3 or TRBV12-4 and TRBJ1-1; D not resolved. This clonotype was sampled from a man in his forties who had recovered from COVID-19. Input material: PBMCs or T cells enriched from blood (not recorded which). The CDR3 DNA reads TGTGCCAGCAGTTCTAGTCAACACACTGAAGCTTTCTTT. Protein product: CASSSSQHTEAFF.